The 11 T cell receptor beta chains below all came from one sample that was sequenced in a study of radiation and T cells in renal cell carcinoma. Described time point: baseline pretreatment blood. Treatment given: 15 Gy SBRT to primary tumor, nephrectomy 4 weeks later. TCRdb's copy holds only in-frame clones and misses some; the assay was immunoSEQ multiplex PCR. The sample lists 150,000 or so clones, around 89% occurring once. The sequenced sample was blood, obtained from a patient whose treatment included radiotherapy and nephrectomy. Receptors originate from an older woman with renal cell carcinoma.

The chain employs TRBV5-1 and TRBJ2-2; 9 nucleotides line up with TRBD2. CDR1 and CDR2 from the germline V gene are SGHRS and YFSETQ. With 0 bases clipped from V and 0 bases from J, the junction kept 6 bases outside the gene matches. The CDR3 consists of 18 residues. The CDR3 DNA follows: TGCGCCAGCAGCTTGGGCCCCGGCGGGGGGGCGAACACCGGGGAGCTGTTTTTT. Its translation: CASSLGPGGGANTGELFF.

The chain carries TRBV19 and TRBJ2-6; D not resolved. The CDR3 runs to 15 residues. V gave up 0 bases and J gave up 4 bases, with 7 bases separating them. Germline-derived CDR1 and CDR2 are LNHDA and SQIVND (reference sequence). The CDR3, as DNA: TGTGCCAGTAGTATAGAAGGTAGGGGGGCCAACGTCCTGACTTTC. Its protein is CASSIEGRGANVLTF. The whole variable domain, filled in from reference TRBV19 and TRBJ2-6, reads DGGITQSPKYLFRKEGQNVTLSCEQNLNHDAMYWYRQDPGQGLRLIYYSQIVNDFQKGDIAEGYSVSREKKESFPLTVTSAQKNPTAFYLCASSIEGRGANVLTFGAGSRLTVL.

This clone came up once. V is TRBV30 and J is TRBJ2-2; maybe TRBD1 (6 bases). This CDR3 has 16 residues. Germline CDR1 reads GTSNPN; CDR2 reads SVGIG (reference sequence). V dropped 2 bases and J dropped 1 base, with 14 bases sitting between them. In nucleotides, the CDR3 is TGTGCCTGGAGTCTATACAGGGATCTGAACACCGGGGAGCTGTTTTTT. This codes for CAWSLYRDLNTGELFF.

This chain uses TRBV14 with TRBJ1-2, with a possible D match to TRBD1 (5 bases). This CDR3 contains 14 residues. V shed 4 bases and J shed 3 bases, with 12 bases lying between them. Germline V gene sequence: CDR1 SGHDN, CDR2 FVKESK. The CDR3 region is CASSRVRGDYGYTF. For the CDR3, the DNA is TGTGCCAGCAGCCGTGTTAGAGGGGACTATGGCTACACCTTC.

The chain has TRBV29-1 and TRBJ1-1; D is possibly TRBD1 (5 bases). V lost 7 bases to trimming and J lost 1 base, with 13 bases between them. Germline V gene sequence: CDR1 SQVTM, CDR2 ANQGSEA. There are 13 residues in the CDR3. The CDR3 protein is CSAERQWNTEAFF. The CDR3 nucleotides read TGCAGCGCCGAGAGACAGTGGAACACTGAAGCTTTCTTT.

This clone was seen just once. The junction and the germline gene differ at one end; a read error may be behind it. The rearrangement links TRBV2 to TRBJ2-1; D is perhaps TRBD2 (6 bases). Germline CDR1 and CDR2: SNHLY and FYNNEI. The CDR3 consists of 12 residues. CDR3 sequence reads: CASGPDYYEQFF. The CDR3 DNA reads TGTGCCAGCGGCCCGGACTACTATGAGCAGTTCTTC.

This chain uses TRBV5-1 with TRBJ1-1; D call uncertain. Germline CDR1 and CDR2: SGHRS and YFSETQ. V lost 1 base and J 1 base, leaving 8 bases between the germline ends. This CDR3 spans 14 amino acids. The CDR3 region is CASSLNSANTEAFF. The CDR3 DNA follows: TGCGCCAGCAGCTTGAACTCCGCGAACACTGAAGCTTTCTTT.

The CDR3 DNA reads as TGTGCCAGCAGCTTCTCGGGGACAGGGGGCAATAATTCACCCCTCCACTTT. Amino acid sequence: CASSFSGTGGNNSPLHF. J is TRBJ1-6 and V is TRBV7-9; 12 nucleotides line up with TRBD1. J gave up 5 bases and V 3 bases, and 5 bases lay outside the gene matches. This CDR3 is built from 17 residues. CDR1 and CDR2 (germline): SEHNR, FQNEAQ (reference sequence).

In the case of this clone: Other DNA sequences from this sample encode an identical CDR3 as well. This rearrangement joins TRBV6-5 to TRBJ2-7; D remains ambiguous. Trimming left V 0 bases short and J 2 bases short, with 8 bases between. The CDR3 contains 14 residues. The germline V gene has CDR1 MNHEY and CDR2 SVGAGI. In DNA, the CDR3 is TGTGCCAGCAGTTACTCCGACGGACCCTACGAGCAGTACTTC. Protein sequence: CASSYSDGPYEQYF.

A single count supports this clone. The chain couples TRBV28 to TRBJ1-2; 9 bases map to TRBD1. The CDR3 is 13 amino acids. V trimming: 10 bases; J trimming: 6 bases; junction bases outside the gene matches: 9. Germline CDR1 MDHEN, CDR2 SYDVKM. The CDR3 is CATDGWTGDGYTF. The CDR3 nucleotides are TGTGCCACGGACGGTTGGACAGGGGATGGCTACACCTTC.

The chain carries TRBV7-9 and TRBJ1-2; TRBD1 is a possible D gene (5 bases). The V gene lost 1 base and the J gene lost 8 bases, with 11 bases spanning the gap. This CDR3 has 13 amino acids. CDR1 SEHNR and CDR2 FQNEAQ come from the germline V gene (reference sequence). The CDR3 nucleotides are TGTGCCAGCAGCTTAGATACCCGGGACGGCTACACCTTC. Translating gives CASSLDTRDGYTF.